Presented here are 11 T cell receptor beta chains from one specimen sequenced in a study of blood T cells in healthy people across ages. Primers used in a second PCR of roughly 7 to 12 cycles were a sample-barcoded 5' primer and a J-beta primer mix. TCRdb reprocessed the 5' RACE reads via MiXCR and lists one record per CDR3 protein. The sample includes roughly 500,000 distinct CDR3 sequences, about 26% of them seen just once. The material sequenced was blood. These receptors originate from a woman aged 65 to 85 in good health.

This chain connects TRBV14 to TRBJ2-1; possibly TRBD1 or TRBD2 for D (5 bases each). The V end was cut by 4 bases, the J end by 10 bases, with 14 bases between. The CDR3 has 13 amino acids. The germline V gene has CDR1 SGHDN and CDR2 FVKESK. CDR3 nucleotides: TGTGCCAGCAGCCTGACACCGGGGCTCGAGCAGTTCTTC. Translated, it gives CASSLTPGLEQFF.

In its sample, this clonotype was seen a few times. The chain employs TRBV7-8 and TRBJ1-1; D uncertain. V was pared by 2 bases and J by 4 bases, with 14 bases between. Germline CDR1 SGHVS, CDR2 FQNEAQ. This CDR3 is 15 amino acids long. The CDR3 DNA reads TGTGCCAGCAGCTTACGGTGGGGAAGTACCACTGAAGCTTTCTTT. Translating gives CASSLRWGSTTEAFF.

The rearrangement joins TRBV7-9 to TRBJ2-6; TRBD1 matches 7 bases. This CDR3 contains 16 residues. V dropped 5 bases and J dropped 0; count of bases not matched to a gene: 4. Germline values: CDR1 SEHNR, CDR2 FQNEAQ (reference sequence). The CDR3 loop is CASSPGTDSGANVLTF. Written as DNA, the CDR3 is TGTGCCAGCAGCCCAGGGACAGACTCTGGGGCCAACGTCCTGACTTTC.

V is TRBV7-3 and J is TRBJ2-3, with D unclear. The CDR3 covers 12 residues. Trimming removed 3 bases from V and 4 bases from J, with 5 bases in between. Per germline, CDR1 SGHTA and CDR2 FQGTGA. Here the CDR3 DNA reads TGTGCCAGCAGCTTTGACCCAGATACGCAGTATTTT. This gives the protein CASSFDPDTQYF.

The gene calls are TRBV7-2 and TRBJ1-5, with a weak D call TRBD1 (5 bases). The CDR3 has 15 amino acids. In germline, CDR1 is SGHTA, CDR2 FQGNSA. Trimming took 3 bases from V and 6 from J, leaving 15 bases between them. CDR3 sequence reads: CASSFSVGVGQPQHF. DNA for the CDR3: TGTGCCAGCAGCTTCTCCGTAGGGGTGGGTCAGCCCCAGCATTTT. The variable domain in full, completed from reference TRBV7-2 and TRBJ1-5, reads GAGVSQSPSNKVTEKGKDVELRCDPISGHTALYWYRQSLGQGLEFLIYFQGNSAPDKSGLPSDRFSAERTGGSVSTLTIQRTQQEDSAVYLCASSFSVGVGQPQHFGDGTRLSIL.

DNA of the CDR3: TGCAGTGCTCCGGGCAAAGGGTCGAATCAGCCCCAGCATTTT. This encodes CSAPGKGSNQPQHF. This sequence joins TRBV20-1 and TRBJ1-5; D remains unclear. Per the germline V gene, CDR1 is DFQATT and CDR2 is SNEGSKA (reference sequence). This CDR3 is 14 amino acids long. Trimming took 5 bases from V and 4 from J, leaving 15 bases between them.

V and J are TRBV10-3 and TRBJ2-7; D possibly corresponds to TRBD2 (6 bases). The CDR3 extends over 14 amino acids. Germline V gives CDR1 ENHRY, CDR2 SYGVKD. Trimming took 2 bases from V and 3 from J, leaving 11 bases between them. This CDR3 is CAISERQGLYEQYF. In DNA, the CDR3 is TGTGCCATCAGTGAGAGGCAGGGACTCTACGAGCAGTACTTC.

This clonotype was found a few times. The gene calls are TRBV5-1 and TRBJ2-1; tentative D call: TRBD2 (6 bases). Germline CDR1 and CDR2: SGHRS and YFSETQ. V gave up 7 bases and J gave up 5 bases, with 13 bases separating them. This CDR3 comprises 13 residues. CDR3 sequence (DNA): TGCGCCAGCGCCCCCGGGGGAGACAATGAGCAGTTCTTC. It yields the protein CASAPGGDNEQFF.

This chain connects TRBV7-3 to TRBJ2-1, with 9 bases lining up with TRBD1. The CDR3 runs 15 residues. With V trimmed by 1 base and J by 4 bases, 2 bases remained unmatched. Germline V gene data show CDR1 as SGHTA and CDR2 as FQGTGA. DNA for the CDR3: TGTGCCAGCAGCTTAAAGGGACAGGGATACAATGAGCAGTTCTTC. This sequence encodes CASSLKGQGYNEQFF.

This clonotype was detected only a few times. DNA of the CDR3: TGCAGCGTTGGGCCGGTGGAAGAGACCCAGTACTTC. This sequence encodes CSVGPVEETQYF. The V and J genes are TRBV29-1 and TRBJ2-5; D gene unclear. Germline CDR1 is SQVTM and CDR2 is ANQGSEA. This CDR3 has 12 residues. The V end lost 4 bases, the J end lost 3 bases, and 9 bases lay between the germline ends.

This clonotype has only a few counts. The genes are TRBV5-1 and TRBJ2-5; D remains unclear. Germline values: CDR1 SGHRS, CDR2 YFSETQ. V lost 2 bases and J lost 4, with 12 bases in between. The CDR3 extends over 14 amino acids. CDR3 loop: CASSFQDGRETQYF. The CDR3 DNA reads TGCGCCAGCAGCTTTCAAGACGGCAGAGAGACCCAGTACTTC. Using reference TRBV5-1 and TRBJ2-5 for the parts outside the CDR3, the full variable domain is KAGVTQTPRYLIKTRGQQVTLSCSPISGHRSVSWYQQTPGQGLQFLFEYFSETQRNKGNFPGRFSGRQFSNSRSEMNVSTLELGDSALYLCASSFQDGRETQYFGPGTRLLVL.